The clone carrying this T cell receptor (beta chain) was seen ten or more times. As yet, its antigen is unknown. This CDR3 contains 13 residues. CDR1 is MNHEY and CDR2 is SMNVEV in the germline V gene (reference sequence). Trimming removed 2 bases at V and 8 bases at J, with 12 bases between. The study tagged each TCR cDNA molecule with a unique molecular identifier. TCRdb analysed the 5' RACE reads with MiXCR anew, one entry per CDR3 protein. The table lists about 24,000 distinct CDR3 sequences, roughly 9% of them singletons. The data belong to a study of spatial heterogeneity in lung cancer. Turning to the study itself: Fewer alpha-chain than beta-chain sequences were consistently detected.

Study-wide findings and caveats: Ubiquitous expanded TCR counts tracked ubiquitous nonsynonymous mutations, and regional counts tracked regional ones. Tumors with more nonsynonymous mutations had more expanded intratumoral alpha and beta TCRs.

The time point denotes: sample taken at primary tumor resection. Whole RNA came from tumor, nontumor lung or frozen PBMC and was sequenced without being sorted. This sequence joins TRBV27 and TRBJ1-2, with D tentatively TRBD1 (5 bases). This TCR came from a male donor with early-stage non-small cell lung cancer. The sequenced sample was lung tumor tissue, obtained at surgery. CDR3 amino acids: CASSLTGAWGYTF. The CDR3 DNA reads as TGTGCCAGCAGTTTAACTGGGGCGTGGGGCTACACCTTC.